The rows below give T cell receptor beta chains drawn from one sample of a study of T cells in Graves' hyperthyroidism and ophthalmopathy. TCRdb ran MiXCR on the multiplex PCR reads and lists one entry per CDR3 protein. The sample has 650,000 to 700,000 distinct CDR3 sequences; roughly a sixth are singletons. Sequencing was done on a sample of blood. The source is a man in his fifties with Graves' hyperthyroidism. Both conserved end residues are part of each CDR3. The order of the fields is V gene, J gene, D gene, clone size, CDR3 protein, CDR3 DNA. A D gene is named only where the DNA matches it firmly. Not every row has a clone size; where given, it reads once, few, many or a size class.

TRBV30	TRBJ2-5	TRBD1	many	CAWSAGDRGRETQYF	TGTGCCTGGAGTGCGGGGGACAGGGGACGGGAGACCCAGTACTTC
TRBV11-1	TRBJ1-5	.	.	CASNKGGNQPQHF	TGTGCCAGCAATAAAGGGGGCAATCAGCCCCAGCATTTT
TRBV20-1	TRBJ2-7	.	few	CSARDTSRGRSYEQYF	TGCAGTGCTAGAGATACCTCCAGGGGAAGATCCTACGAGCAGTACTTC
TRBV6-1	TRBJ1-6	TRBD1	.	CASTQGANSPLHF	TGTGCCAGCACCCAGGGGGCTAATTCACCCCTCCACTTT
TRBV5-1	TRBJ1-1	TRBD1	many	CASSAGGLNTEAFF	TGCGCCAGCAGTGCAGGGGGCCTGAACACTGAAGCTTTCTTT
TRBV10-2	TRBJ2-7	TRBD2	many	CASASGTRAYEQYF	TGCGCCAGCGCATCCGGGACTAGGGCCTACGAGCAGTACTTC
TRBV9	TRBJ1-6	.	few	CASSPTTPGNSPLHF	TGTGCCAGCAGCCCGACTACCCCCGGGAACTCACCCCTCCACTTT
TRBV24-1	TRBJ2-3	.	.	CATSDLPGGPTDTQYF	TGTGCCACCAGTGATTTGCCGGGCGGACCCACAGATACGCAGTATTTT
TRBV18	TRBJ1-1	TRBD1	few	CASSHTGGGTEAFF	TGTGCCAGCTCCCACACAGGGGGGGGCACTGAAGCTTTCTTT
TRBV28	TRBJ2-7	.	many	CASSRPDGEFYEQYF	TGTGCCAGCAGCAGGCCCGACGGGGAATTCTACGAGCAGTACTTC
TRBV6-1	TRBJ2-5	TRBD2	.	CASVGEAGGLETQYF	TGTGCCAGCGTCGGGGAGGCGGGAGGGCTTGAGACCCAGTACTTC
TRBV20-1	TRBJ2-3	TRBD2	few	CSAGLAGGYTDTQYF	TGCAGTGCCGGACTAGCGGGAGGTTATACAGATACGCAGTATTTT
TRBV19	TRBJ1-5	TRBD1	many	CASSPDRGNNQPQHF	TGTGCCAGTAGCCCGGACAGGGGAAATAATCAGCCCCAGCATTTT
TRBV7-2	TRBJ1-1	.	.	CASSSGLQRNTEAFF	TGTGCCAGCAGCTCCGGGCTCCAACGGAACACTGAAGCTTTCTTT
TRBV19	TRBJ2-3	.	.	CASSTLRDSTDTQYF	TGTGCCAGTAGTACTCTTCGGGACTCAACAGATACGCAGTATTTT
TRBV7-8	TRBJ1-1	TRBD1	many	CASRQGQGMNTEAFF	TGTGCCAGCAGACAGGGACAGGGAATGAACACTGAAGCTTTCTTT
TRBV27	TRBJ2-5	TRBD1	few	CASSRWTGSQETQYF	TGTGCCAGCAGTCGTTGGACAGGATCACAAGAGACCCAGTACTTC
TRBV10-1	TRBJ2-2	.	many	CASSEAGNTGELFF	TGCGCCAGCAGTGAGGCGGGGAACACCGGGGAGCTGTTTTTT
TRBV28	TRBJ1-1	TRBD1	.	CASTGQGIAEAFF	TGTGCCAGCACTGGACAGGGGATCGCTGAAGCTTTCTTT
TRBV4-1	TRBJ2-2	.	.	CASSHSAREVPGELFF	TGCGCCAGCAGCCATTCTGCCAGGGAGGTGCCCGGGGAGCTGTTTTTT
TRBV18	TRBJ1-6	.	.	CASSPPDRPSPLHF	TGTGCCAGCTCACCACCTGACCGTCCTTCACCCCTCCACTTT
TRBV10-3	TRBJ2-3	.	many	CAISESTQSSRTDTQYF	TGTGCCATCAGTGAGTCGACACAGTCGTCCCGCACAGATACGCAGTATTTT
TRBV2	TRBJ2-4	.	many	CASSEQGWNIQYF	TGTGCCAGCAGTGAACAGGGGTGGAACATTCAGTACTTC
TRBV29-1	TRBJ2-1	.	many	CSVEMGRMGVGSYNEQFF	TGCAGCGTTGAAATGGGGCGTATGGGGGTCGGGTCCTACAATGAGCAGTTCTTC
TRBV14	TRBJ1-2	.	many	CASSQDWYYGYTF	TGTGCCAGCAGCCAAGATTGGTACTATGGCTACACCTTC
TRBV20-1	TRBJ2-3	.	many	CSALPAPLTDTQYF	TGCAGTGCCCTACCAGCTCCCCTCACAGATACGCAGTATTTT
TRBV20-1	TRBJ2-1	TRBD2	few	CSASAPGTSGRGLSYNEQFF	TGCAGTGCTAGTGCCCCCGGGACTAGCGGGAGGGGGCTCTCCTACAATGAGCAGTTCTTC
TRBV6-5	TRBJ1-4	.	many	CASSYREKLFF	TGTGCCAGCAGTTACAGGGAAAAACTGTTTTTT
TRBV9	TRBJ2-3	TRBD1	many	CASSADDRVADTQYF	TGTGCCAGCAGCGCCGACGACAGGGTAGCAGATACGCAGTATTTT
TRBV6-2/TRBV6-3	TRBJ2-7	TRBD2	.	CASCLAGEAYEQYF	TGTGCCAGCTGCTTAGCGGGGGAAGCCTACGAGCAGTACTTC
TRBV5-1	TRBJ2-7	.	.	CASSLQASSYEQYF	TGCGCCAGCAGCTTGCAAGCGAGCTCCTACGAGCAGTACTTC
TRBV20-1	TRBJ2-7	.	many	CSAFAGAGSSYEQYF	TGCAGTGCTTTCGCAGGGGCAGGGAGCTCCTACGAGCAGTACTTC
TRBV9	TRBJ2-7	TRBD2	.	CASSVGGLAIEQYF	TGTGCCAGCAGCGTAGGCGGACTAGCGATTGAGCAGTACTTC
TRBV5-1	TRBJ1-1	.	few	CASGSGTLNTEAFF	TGCGCCAGCGGTTCTGGGACATTAAACACTGAAGCTTTCTTT
TRBV4-2	TRBJ2-1	.	.	CASSPGRLSYNEQFF	TGTGCCAGCAGCCCGGGACGGCTTTCCTACAATGAGCAGTTCTTC
TRBV19	TRBJ2-1	TRBD2	.	CASSTHPSGGYNEQFF	TGTGCCAGTAGTACCCATCCTAGCGGGGGGTACAATGAGCAGTTCTTC
TRBV29-1	TRBJ2-7	TRBD2	.	CSVGTSSTYEQYF	TGCAGCGTTGGGACTAGCAGCACCTACGAGCAGTACTTC
TRBV9	TRBJ2-7	TRBD1	few	CASSGPSEWDRFSNSSYEQYF	TGTGCCAGCAGCGGACCCAGTGAATGGGACAGATTCTCTAACAGCTCCTACGAGCAGTACTTC
TRBV20-1	TRBJ2-5	TRBD1	few	CSASPSTGWLQETQYF	TGCAGTGCTAGCCCGTCGACAGGGTGGCTACAAGAGACCCAGTACTTC
TRBV4-3	TRBJ1-1	.	few	CASSQELWNTEAFF	TGCGCCAGCAGCCAAGAGTTGTGGAACACTGAAGCTTTCTTT
TRBV30	TRBJ2-6	.	.	CAWSTTLGGANVLTF	TGTGCCTGGAGTACGACCCTCGGAGGGGCCAACGTCCTGACTTTC
TRBV6-1	TRBJ2-5	.	many	CASRVLETQYF	TGTGCCAGCAGAGTGTTGGAGACCCAGTACTTC
TRBV6-1	TRBJ2-3	.	few	CASKLLATDTQYF	TGTGCCAGCAAGCTATTAGCCACAGATACGCAGTATTTT